The rows below give T cell receptor beta chains drawn from one sample of a study of control samples from healthy donors and cancer patients. Produced via immunoSEQ multiplex PCR; TCRdb's table is partial and in-frame only. The data show over 100,000 clones, over 75% seen once. Sequencing was done on a sample of blood. The origin of the receptors is a human donor in good health. The donor label of this sample is uncertain. Both conserved end residues are part of each CDR3. A D gene is named only where the DNA matches it firmly. The size field is filled for only some rows; it gives once, few, many or a size class.

v_call: TRBV5-5; j_call: TRBJ1-2; d_call: NA; clone_size: NA; cdr3_aa: CASSSHIFGNLNYGYTF; cdr3_nt: TGTGCCAGCAGCTCCCATATTTTCGGGAACCTTAACTATGGCTACACCTTC
v_call: TRBV6-5; j_call: TRBJ2-5; d_call: NA; clone_size: NA; cdr3_aa: CASSYSFSQETQYF; cdr3_nt: TGTGCCAGCAGTTACTCGTTCAGTCAAGAGACCCAGTACTTC
v_call: TRBV5-1; j_call: TRBJ1-6; d_call: NA; clone_size: NA; cdr3_aa: CASSLAQGNGDSPLHF; cdr3_nt: TGCGCCAGCAGCTTGGCCCAGGGGAATGGAGATTCACCCCTCCACTTT
v_call: TRBV6-5; j_call: TRBJ1-2; d_call: NA; clone_size: NA; cdr3_aa: CASTGGGALGYGYTF; cdr3_nt: TGTGCCAGCACGGGGGGGGGCGCTCTGGGCTATGGCTACACCTTC
v_call: TRBV2; j_call: TRBJ2-2; d_call: NA; clone_size: NA; cdr3_aa: CASSAGGQGKTGELFF; cdr3_nt: TGTGCCAGCAGTGCGGGAGGACAGGGAAAAACCGGGGAGCTGTTTTTT
v_call: TRBV9; j_call: TRBJ1-2; d_call: NA; clone_size: NA; cdr3_aa: CASSVVSGSYTF; cdr3_nt: TGTGCCAGCAGCGTTGTGTCTGGTTCCTACACCTTC
v_call: TRBV3-1/TRBV3-2; j_call: TRBJ2-6; d_call: NA; clone_size: NA; cdr3_aa: CASSLRQWRTGANVLTF; cdr3_nt: TGTGCCAGCAGCCTTCGACAGTGGAGGACTGGGGCCAACGTCCTGACTTTC
v_call: TRBV27; j_call: TRBJ2-7; d_call: TRBD2; clone_size: few; cdr3_aa: CASSSLGGGVHYEQYF; cdr3_nt: TGTGCCAGCAGTTCTTTGGGCGGGGGGGTTCACTACGAGCAGTACTTC
v_call: TRBV5-8; j_call: TRBJ1-5; d_call: TRBD1; clone_size: NA; cdr3_aa: CASSSGQGSNQPQHF; cdr3_nt: TGTGCCAGCAGCTCGGGACAGGGGAGCAATCAGCCCCAGCATTTT
v_call: TRBV7-2; j_call: TRBJ1-3; d_call: NA; clone_size: NA; cdr3_aa: CASSLAPRAGGTIYF; cdr3_nt: TGTGCCAGCAGCTTAGCTCCTCGAGCAGGAGGCACCATATATTTT
v_call: TRBV29-1; j_call: TRBJ1-5; d_call: TRBD1; clone_size: NA; cdr3_aa: CSVSRGTGGQPQHF; cdr3_nt: TGCAGCGTTTCCCGCGGGACAGGGGGTCAGCCCCAGCATTTT
v_call: TRBV5-4; j_call: TRBJ2-1; d_call: NA; clone_size: NA; cdr3_aa: CASSLDSPAYNEQFF; cdr3_nt: TGTGCCAGCAGCCTGGACAGCCCAGCCTACAATGAGCAGTTCTTC
v_call: TRBV4-1; j_call: TRBJ1-2; d_call: NA; clone_size: NA; cdr3_aa: CASSPSEVGGFLSGYTF; cdr3_nt: TGCGCCAGCAGCCCGTCAGAAGTGGGCGGCTTCTTGAGCGGCTACACCTTC
v_call: TRBV6-6; j_call: TRBJ2-1; d_call: TRBD2; clone_size: NA; cdr3_aa: CASSPPPVAGGPQSSYNEQFF; cdr3_nt: TGTGCCAGCAGCCCCCCACCCGTGGCGGGGGGGCCACAAAGCTCCTACAATGAGCAGTTCTTC
v_call: TRBV24-1; j_call: TRBJ1-5; d_call: NA; clone_size: NA; cdr3_aa: CATSDSAAAANQPQHF; cdr3_nt: TGTGCCACCAGTGATTCGGCGGCCGCTGCCAATCAGCCCCAGCATTTT
v_call: TRBV10-1; j_call: TRBJ2-2; d_call: TRBD1; clone_size: NA; cdr3_aa: CASSALVGDRAFANTGELFF; cdr3_nt: TGCGCCAGCAGTGCGCTCGTTGGGGACAGGGCTTTCGCGAACACCGGGGAGCTGTTTTTT
v_call: TRBV5-1; j_call: TRBJ1-1; d_call: NA; clone_size: NA; cdr3_aa: CASSLAWGGTRTEAFF; cdr3_nt: TGCGCCAGCAGCTTGGCCTGGGGAGGGACGAGAACTGAAGCTTTCTTT
v_call: TRBV19; j_call: TRBJ2-2; d_call: NA; clone_size: NA; cdr3_aa: CASSRGGFGELFF; cdr3_nt: TGTGCCAGTAGTAGAGGTGGATTCGGGGAGCTGTTTTTT
v_call: TRBV9; j_call: TRBJ2-5; d_call: NA; clone_size: once; cdr3_aa: CASSPTGRQETQYF; cdr3_nt: TGTGCCAGCAGCCCCACCGGGCGGCAAGAGACCCAGTACTTC
v_call: TRBV19; j_call: TRBJ2-1; d_call: TRBD2; clone_size: once; cdr3_aa: CASMIAGDEQFF; cdr3_nt: TGTGCCAGTATGATAGCGGGGGACGAGCAGTTCTTC
v_call: TRBV19; j_call: TRBJ1-1; d_call: NA; clone_size: NA; cdr3_aa: CASSSGRVASGTEAFF; cdr3_nt: TGTGCCAGTAGTAGTGGTCGGGTCGCGAGCGGGACTGAAGCTTTCTTT
v_call: TRBV7-8; j_call: TRBJ2-4; d_call: NA; clone_size: NA; cdr3_aa: CASSLEGFGGHILSTKNIQYF; cdr3_nt: TGTGCCAGCAGCCTAGAGGGGTTCGGGGGACACATATTATCTACCAAAAACATTCAGTACTTC
v_call: TRBV19; j_call: TRBJ2-3; d_call: NA; clone_size: NA; cdr3_aa: CASTPSGADTDTQYF; cdr3_nt: TGTGCCAGTACCCCCTCAGGGGCCGACACAGATACGCAGTATTTT
v_call: TRBV11-2; j_call: TRBJ1-1; d_call: NA; clone_size: NA; cdr3_aa: CASSPSPGTGTEAFF; cdr3_nt: TGTGCCAGCAGCCCTAGCCCCGGGACGGGCACTGAAGCTTTCTTT
v_call: TRBV3-1/TRBV3-2; j_call: TRBJ1-1; d_call: NA; clone_size: once; cdr3_aa: CASSGRRWDTEAFF; cdr3_nt: TGTGCCAGCAGCGGCCGAAGGTGGGACACTGAAGCTTTCTTT
v_call: TRBV9; j_call: TRBJ2-3; d_call: TRBD2; clone_size: few; cdr3_aa: CASSVGAGGPEDTQYF; cdr3_nt: TGTGCCAGCAGCGTAGGAGCGGGGGGGCCTGAAGATACGCAGTATTTT
v_call: TRBV7-9; j_call: TRBJ2-5; d_call: NA; clone_size: NA; cdr3_aa: CASTPEAQETQYF; cdr3_nt: TGTGCCAGCACCCCTGAGGCCCAAGAGACCCAGTACTTC
v_call: TRBV15; j_call: TRBJ2-5; d_call: NA; clone_size: NA; cdr3_aa: CATSKWETQYF; cdr3_nt: TGTGCCACCAGCAAATGGGAGACCCAGTACTTC
v_call: TRBV18; j_call: TRBJ2-3; d_call: NA; clone_size: NA; cdr3_aa: CASSSPQDRRGPNTQYF; cdr3_nt: TGTGCCAGCTCATCTCCTCAAGACAGGAGGGGCCCCAATACGCAGTATTTT
v_call: TRBV5-1; j_call: TRBJ1-1; d_call: NA; clone_size: once; cdr3_aa: CASSFDPRGTEAFF; cdr3_nt: TGCGCCAGCAGCTTCGACCCACGGGGAACTGAAGCTTTCTTT
v_call: TRBV24-1; j_call: TRBJ2-2; d_call: TRBD2; clone_size: few; cdr3_aa: CATGTSSGELFF; cdr3_nt: TGTGCCACCGGGACTAGTTCCGGGGAGCTGTTTTTT
v_call: TRBV6-1; j_call: TRBJ1-5; d_call: NA; clone_size: NA; cdr3_aa: CASSEALGGSGNQPQHF; cdr3_nt: TGTGCCAGCAGTGAAGCGCTCGGAGGGTCGGGCAATCAGCCCCAGCATTTT
v_call: TRBV24-1; j_call: TRBJ2-1; d_call: TRBD1; clone_size: NA; cdr3_aa: CATSLPGQGVNEQFF; cdr3_nt: TGTGCCACCAGTTTACCGGGACAGGGGGTTAATGAGCAGTTCTTC
v_call: TRBV7-9; j_call: TRBJ1-5; d_call: NA; clone_size: NA; cdr3_aa: CASSLDGGHYQPQHF; cdr3_nt: TGTGCCAGCAGCTTAGATGGGGGACACTATCAGCCCCAGCATTTT
v_call: TRBV6-2/TRBV6-3; j_call: TRBJ2-3; d_call: NA; clone_size: once; cdr3_aa: CASSSGTSHTDTQYF; cdr3_nt: TGTGCCAGCAGCTCCGGGACCTCTCACACAGATACGCAGTATTTT
v_call: TRBV13; j_call: TRBJ1-2; d_call: TRBD1; clone_size: NA; cdr3_aa: CASSEGQGDYGYTF; cdr3_nt: TGTGCCAGCAGCGAGGGACAGGGGGACTATGGCTACACCTTC
v_call: TRBV18; j_call: TRBJ2-1; d_call: NA; clone_size: NA; cdr3_aa: CASSPSTGTEQFF; cdr3_nt: TGTGCCAGCTCACCCTCTACAGGGACTGAGCAGTTCTTC
v_call: TRBV6-5; j_call: TRBJ1-6; d_call: NA; clone_size: once; cdr3_aa: CASRSSYNSPLHF; cdr3_nt: TGTGCCAGCCGAAGCTCCTATAATTCACCCCTCCACTTT
v_call: TRBV28; j_call: TRBJ1-4; d_call: NA; clone_size: NA; cdr3_aa: CASSYHTATNEKLFF; cdr3_nt: TGTGCCAGCAGCTACCACACAGCAACTAATGAAAAACTGTTTTTT
v_call: TRBV5-1; j_call: TRBJ2-3; d_call: NA; clone_size: NA; cdr3_aa: CASSLAGRAGDTQYF; cdr3_nt: TGCGCCAGCAGCTTGGCCGGGCGGGCCGGAGATACGCAGTATTTT
v_call: TRBV18; j_call: TRBJ1-1; d_call: NA; clone_size: NA; cdr3_aa: CASSPAGTEAFF; cdr3_nt: TGTGCCAGCTCACCCGCGGGGACTGAAGCTTTCTTT
v_call: TRBV2; j_call: TRBJ2-5; d_call: TRBD2; clone_size: once; cdr3_aa: CASSERLAAQYF; cdr3_nt: TGTGCCAGCAGTGAGCGGCTAGCGGCCCAGTACTTC
v_call: TRBV5-1; j_call: TRBJ1-4; d_call: NA; clone_size: NA; cdr3_aa: CASSGQDRLVF; cdr3_nt: TGCGCCAGCAGCGGGCAGGACAGACTGGTTTTT
v_call: TRBV6-6; j_call: TRBJ1-5; d_call: TRBD1; clone_size: few; cdr3_aa: CASRAGQVNQPQHF; cdr3_nt: TGTGCCAGCAGAGCGGGACAGGTCAATCAGCCCCAGCATTTT
v_call: TRBV5-4; j_call: TRBJ2-2; d_call: TRBD1; clone_size: NA; cdr3_aa: CASSGKDRGGTGELFF; cdr3_nt: TGTGCCAGCAGCGGAAAGGACAGGGGTGGTACCGGGGAGCTGTTTTTT
v_call: TRBV6-5; j_call: TRBJ1-1; d_call: NA; clone_size: NA; cdr3_aa: CASSYTNTVSNTEAFF; cdr3_nt: TGTGCCAGCAGTTACACTAATACGGTTTCCAACACTGAAGCTTTCTTT
v_call: TRBV6-2/TRBV6-3; j_call: TRBJ2-5; d_call: NA; clone_size: once; cdr3_aa: CASSYSAREVETQYF; cdr3_nt: TGTGCCAGCAGTTACTCGGCGAGGGAAGTGGAGACCCAGTACTTC
v_call: TRBV28; j_call: TRBJ2-7; d_call: TRBD2; clone_size: NA; cdr3_aa: CASSSTSGGYEQYF; cdr3_nt: TGTGCCAGCAGTTCCACTAGCGGGGGCTACGAGCAGTACTTC
v_call: TRBV12-3/TRBV12-4; j_call: TRBJ1-1; d_call: NA; clone_size: NA; cdr3_aa: CASSLPISEAFF; cdr3_nt: TGTGCCAGCAGCCTCCCGATATCCGAAGCTTTCTTT
v_call: TRBV7-2; j_call: TRBJ1-2; d_call: NA; clone_size: NA; cdr3_aa: CASSLVSSDYGYTF; cdr3_nt: TGTGCCAGCAGCTTAGTATCGAGTGACTATGGCTACACCTTC
v_call: TRBV30; j_call: TRBJ2-3; d_call: NA; clone_size: NA; cdr3_aa: CAWSTRQLTSTDTQYF; cdr3_nt: TGTGCCTGGAGCACCCGACAGCTTACTAGCACAGATACGCAGTATTTT
v_call: TRBV18; j_call: TRBJ2-1; d_call: NA; clone_size: NA; cdr3_aa: CARNGAAVYNEQFF; cdr3_nt: TGTGCCAGGAACGGGGCGGCCGTATACAATGAGCAGTTCTTC
v_call: TRBV9; j_call: TRBJ2-3; d_call: NA; clone_size: NA; cdr3_aa: CASSVDQTSADTQYF; cdr3_nt: TGTGCCAGCAGCGTAGACCAGACCTCCGCAGATACGCAGTATTTT
v_call: TRBV30; j_call: TRBJ1-1; d_call: NA; clone_size: NA; cdr3_aa: CACSGPSIQAFF; cdr3_nt: TGTGCCTGCTCCGGGCCCTCAATTCAAGCTTTCTTT